This TCR beta chain was observed in a study of blood T cell repertoires in COVID-19. Study as a whole: COVID-19 samples collected from the United States, Italy and Spain covered acute and convalescent phases. PBMCs, B-cell-depleted T cells, or T cells were the source of the cDNA or gDNA that made up the material.

Germline lookup yields CDR1 SNHLY and CDR2 FYNNEI. CDR3 length equals 15 residues. V was pared by 6 bases and J by 2 bases, with 4 bases of the junction left unmatched. Per the authors' pipeline: Amplification of reference gene primers provided the estimated nucleated cell counts. Sequencing was performed with immunoSEQ multiplex PCR; in TCRdb, only in-frame clones are kept and a portion is missing. For V, J and clone size, that table is used; D and trimming come from the DNA. The table lists 100,000 to 150,000 clones, 60% to 85% of them singletons. The clonotype comes from a man aged 65 to 85 with acute or convalescent COVID-19. The chain joins TRBV2 to TRBJ2-6; 7 bases are a match to TRBD1. Sequenced sample: peripheral blood. The CDR3 nucleotides are TGTGCCAGCAGCGAGACAGGGACTGGGGCCAACGTCCTGACTTTC. It is translated as CASSETGTGANVLTF.